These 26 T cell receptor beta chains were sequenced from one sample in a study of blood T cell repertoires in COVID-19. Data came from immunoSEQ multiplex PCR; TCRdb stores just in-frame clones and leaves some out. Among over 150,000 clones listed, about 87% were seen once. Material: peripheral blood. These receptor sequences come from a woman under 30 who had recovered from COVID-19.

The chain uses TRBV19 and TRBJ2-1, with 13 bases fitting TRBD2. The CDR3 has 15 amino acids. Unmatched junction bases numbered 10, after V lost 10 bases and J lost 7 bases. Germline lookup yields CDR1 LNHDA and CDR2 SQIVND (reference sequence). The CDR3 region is CATRKGTSGVNEQFF. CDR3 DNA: TGTGCCACCAGGAAGGGGACTAGCGGGGTGAATGAGCAGTTCTTC.

CDR3 in amino acids: CASSHRTGGLGSNQPQHF. In nucleotides, the CDR3 is TGTGCCAGCAGCCACAGGACAGGGGGTTTGGGTAGCAATCAGCCCCAGCATTTT. V and J are TRBV7-8 and TRBJ1-5, with TRBD1 matching 10 bases. CDR3 size: 18 residues. Germline trimming cut 5 bases from V and 0 bases from J; bases unmatched to any gene: 10. Germline CDR1 SGHVS, CDR2 FQNEAQ.

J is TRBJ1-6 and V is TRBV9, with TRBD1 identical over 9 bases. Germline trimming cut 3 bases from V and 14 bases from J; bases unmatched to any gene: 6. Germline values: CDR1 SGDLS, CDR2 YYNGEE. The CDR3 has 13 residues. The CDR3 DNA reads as TGTGCCAGCAGCGATGGGACAGGGTGGGCCCTCCACTTT. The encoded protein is CASSDGTGWALHF.

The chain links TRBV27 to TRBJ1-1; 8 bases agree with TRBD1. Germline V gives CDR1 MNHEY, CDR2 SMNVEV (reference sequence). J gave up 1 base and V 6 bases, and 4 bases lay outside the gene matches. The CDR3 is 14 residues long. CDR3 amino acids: CASRRQGRNTEAFF. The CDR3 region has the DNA TGTGCCAGCAGAAGACAGGGGAGGAACACTGAAGCTTTCTTT.

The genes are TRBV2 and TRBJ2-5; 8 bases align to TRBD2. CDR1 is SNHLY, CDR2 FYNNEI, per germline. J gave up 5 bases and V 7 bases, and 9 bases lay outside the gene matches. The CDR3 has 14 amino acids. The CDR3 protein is CASTPRRGEETQYF. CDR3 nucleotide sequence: TGTGCCAGCACCCCGCGGCGGGGGGAGGAGACCCAGTACTTC.

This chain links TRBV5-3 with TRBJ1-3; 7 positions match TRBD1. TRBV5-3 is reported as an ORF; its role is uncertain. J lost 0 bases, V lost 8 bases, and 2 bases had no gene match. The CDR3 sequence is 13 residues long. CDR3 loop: CARGQHSGNTIYF. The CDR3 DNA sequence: TGTGCCAGGGGACAGCACTCTGGAAACACCATATATTTT.

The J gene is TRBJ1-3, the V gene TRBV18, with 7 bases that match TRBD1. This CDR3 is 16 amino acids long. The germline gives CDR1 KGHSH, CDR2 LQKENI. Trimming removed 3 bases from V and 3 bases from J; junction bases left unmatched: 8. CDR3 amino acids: CASSPFRTGGGNTIYF. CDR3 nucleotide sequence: TGTGCCAGCTCACCCTTTCGGACAGGAGGTGGAAACACCATATATTTT.

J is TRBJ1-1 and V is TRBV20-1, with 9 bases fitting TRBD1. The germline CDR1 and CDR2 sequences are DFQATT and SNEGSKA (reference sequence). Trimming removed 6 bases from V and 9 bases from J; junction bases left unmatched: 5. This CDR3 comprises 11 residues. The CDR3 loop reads CSAPTGGKAFF. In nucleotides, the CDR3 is TGCAGTGCCCCGACAGGGGGGAAAGCTTTCTTT.

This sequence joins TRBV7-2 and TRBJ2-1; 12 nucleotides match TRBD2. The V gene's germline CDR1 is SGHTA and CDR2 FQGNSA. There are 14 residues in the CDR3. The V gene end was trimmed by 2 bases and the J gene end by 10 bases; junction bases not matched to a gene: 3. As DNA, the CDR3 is TGTGCCAGCAGCTTATGGACTAGCGGGAACGAGCAGTTCTTC. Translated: CASSLWTSGNEQFF.

In DNA, the CDR3 is TGTGCCAGCAGCTTTGGTCTAGCGGAGATCTACGAGCAGTACGTC. Its protein product is CASSFGLAEIYEQYV. This chain links TRBV5-4 with TRBJ2-7, with TRBD2 identical over 7 bases. Germline CDR1 is SGHNT and CDR2 is YYREEE (reference sequence). This CDR3 contains 15 residues. The ends lost 2 bases at V and 3 bases at J; junction bases unmatched: 8.

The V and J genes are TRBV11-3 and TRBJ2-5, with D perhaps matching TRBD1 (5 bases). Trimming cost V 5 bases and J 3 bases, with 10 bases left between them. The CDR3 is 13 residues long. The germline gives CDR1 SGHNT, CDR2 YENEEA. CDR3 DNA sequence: TGTGCCAGCAGCGATGGCAGGGAAGAGACCCAGTACTTC. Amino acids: CASSDGREETQYF.

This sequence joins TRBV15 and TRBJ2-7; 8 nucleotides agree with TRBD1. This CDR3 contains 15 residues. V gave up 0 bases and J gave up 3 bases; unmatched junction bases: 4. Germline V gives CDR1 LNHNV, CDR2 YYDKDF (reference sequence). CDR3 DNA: TGTGCCACCAGCAGAGACCTCGGGACAGGCTACGAGCAGTACTTC. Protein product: CATSRDLGTGYEQYF.

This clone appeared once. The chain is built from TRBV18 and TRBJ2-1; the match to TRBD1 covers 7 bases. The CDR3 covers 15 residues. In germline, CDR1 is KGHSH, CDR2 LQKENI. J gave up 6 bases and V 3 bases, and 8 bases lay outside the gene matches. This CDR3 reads CASSPQGVPANEQFF. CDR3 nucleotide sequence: TGTGCCAGCTCACCGCAGGGGGTCCCTGCCAATGAGCAGTTCTTC.

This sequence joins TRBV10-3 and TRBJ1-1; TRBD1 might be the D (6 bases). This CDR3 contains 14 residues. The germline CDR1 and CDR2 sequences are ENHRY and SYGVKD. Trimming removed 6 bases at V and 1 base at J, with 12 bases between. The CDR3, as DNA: TGTGCCATCAGGATACAGGGCCCGAACACTGAAGCTTTCTTT. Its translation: CAIRIQGPNTEAFF.

The CDR3 loop is CASSMGTGGLDYGYTF. The CDR3 DNA reads TGTGCCAGTAGTATGGGGACAGGGGGCCTGGACTATGGCTACACCTTC. The chain employs TRBV19 and TRBJ1-2, with 12 bases identical to TRBD1. The germline gives CDR1 LNHDA, CDR2 SQIVND (reference sequence). The CDR3 has 16 residues. The ends lost 3 bases at V and 3 bases at J; junction bases unmatched: 5. Full variable domain (rest looked up from reference TRBV19 and TRBJ1-2): DGGITQSPKYLFRKEGQNVTLSCEQNLNHDAMYWYRQDPGQGLRLIYYSQIVNDFQKGDIAEGYSVSREKKESFPLTVTSAQKNPTAFYLCASSMGTGGLDYGYTFGSGTRLTVV.

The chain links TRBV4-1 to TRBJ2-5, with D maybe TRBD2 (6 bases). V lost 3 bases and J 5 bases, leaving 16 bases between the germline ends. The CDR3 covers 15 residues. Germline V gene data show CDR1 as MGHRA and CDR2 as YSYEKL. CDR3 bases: TGCGCCAGCAGCCATCGGGTCCTGGGAGGTGAGACCCAGTACTTC. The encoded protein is CASSHRVLGGETQYF.

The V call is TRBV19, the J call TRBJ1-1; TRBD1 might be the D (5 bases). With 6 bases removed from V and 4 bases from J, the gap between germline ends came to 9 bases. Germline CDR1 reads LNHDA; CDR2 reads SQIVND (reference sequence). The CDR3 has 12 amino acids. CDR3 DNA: TGTGCCAGTAGGAAGCAGGGCACTGAAGCTTTCTTT. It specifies CASRKQGTEAFF. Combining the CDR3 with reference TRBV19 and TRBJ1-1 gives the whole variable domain DGGITQSPKYLFRKEGQNVTLSCEQNLNHDAMYWYRQDPGQGLRLIYYSQIVNDFQKGDIAEGYSVSREKKESFPLTVTSAQKNPTAFYLCASRKQGTEAFFGQGTRLTVV.

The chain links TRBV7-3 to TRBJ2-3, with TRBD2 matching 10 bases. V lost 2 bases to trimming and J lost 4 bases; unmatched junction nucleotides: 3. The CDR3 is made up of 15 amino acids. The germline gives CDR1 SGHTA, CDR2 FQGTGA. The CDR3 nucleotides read TGTGCCAGCAGCTTACAAGCGGGAGGGGCAGATACGCAGTATTTT. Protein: CASSLQAGGADTQYF.

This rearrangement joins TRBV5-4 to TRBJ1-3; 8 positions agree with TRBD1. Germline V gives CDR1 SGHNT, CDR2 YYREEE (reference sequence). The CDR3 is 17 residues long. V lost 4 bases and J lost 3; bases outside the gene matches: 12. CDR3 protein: CASSPPYGQGGGNTIYF. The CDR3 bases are TGTGCCAGCAGCCCACCCTACGGACAGGGAGGTGGAAACACCATATATTTT.

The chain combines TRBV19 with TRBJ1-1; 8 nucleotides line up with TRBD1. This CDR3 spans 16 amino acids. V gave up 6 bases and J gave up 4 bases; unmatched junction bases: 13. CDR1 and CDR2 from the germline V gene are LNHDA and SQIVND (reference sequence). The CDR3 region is CASSRRTGSGSTEAFF. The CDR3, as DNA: TGTGCCAGTAGCCGGCGGACAGGGTCCGGATCCACTGAAGCTTTCTTT.

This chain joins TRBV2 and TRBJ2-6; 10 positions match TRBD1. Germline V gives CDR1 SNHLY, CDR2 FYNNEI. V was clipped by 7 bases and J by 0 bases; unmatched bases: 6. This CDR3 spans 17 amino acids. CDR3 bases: TGTGCCAGCACCTGGGACAGGGGACTCTCTGGGGCCAACGTCCTGACTTTC. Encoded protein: CASTWDRGLSGANVLTF. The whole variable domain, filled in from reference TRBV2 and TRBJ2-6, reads EPEVTQTPSHQVTQMGQEVILRCVPISNHLYFYWYRQILGQKVEFLVSFYNNEISEKSEIFDDQFSVERPDGSNFTLKIRSTKLEDSAMYFCASTWDRGLSGANVLTFGAGSRLTVL.

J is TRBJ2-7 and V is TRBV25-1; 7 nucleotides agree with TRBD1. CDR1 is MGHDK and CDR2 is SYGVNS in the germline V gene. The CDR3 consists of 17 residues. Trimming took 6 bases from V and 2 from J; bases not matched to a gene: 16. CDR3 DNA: TGTGCCAGCAGGGGCATATCCGGGACAGCAAGTCCCTACGAGCAGTACTTC. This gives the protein CASRGISGTASPYEQYF.

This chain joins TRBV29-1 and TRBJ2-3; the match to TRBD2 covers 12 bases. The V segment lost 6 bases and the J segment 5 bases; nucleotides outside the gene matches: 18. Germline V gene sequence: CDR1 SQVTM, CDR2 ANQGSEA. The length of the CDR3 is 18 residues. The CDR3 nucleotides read TGCAGCGTCTCTCTGGGGCTCTCTAGCGGGAGGGGTAAAGATACGCAGTATTTT. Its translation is CSVSLGLSSGRGKDTQYF.

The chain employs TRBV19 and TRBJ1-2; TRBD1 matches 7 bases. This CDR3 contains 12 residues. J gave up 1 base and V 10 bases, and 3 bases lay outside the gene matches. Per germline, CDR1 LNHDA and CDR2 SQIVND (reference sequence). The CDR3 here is CATGQLNYGYTF. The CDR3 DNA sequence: TGTGCCACGGGACAGCTTAACTATGGCTACACCTTC.

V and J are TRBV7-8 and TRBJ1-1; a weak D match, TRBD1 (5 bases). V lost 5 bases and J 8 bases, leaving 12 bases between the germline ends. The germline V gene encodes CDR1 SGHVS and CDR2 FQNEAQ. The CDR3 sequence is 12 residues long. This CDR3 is CASSHAAGEAFF. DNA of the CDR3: TGTGCCAGCAGCCACGCGGCAGGGGAAGCTTTCTTT.

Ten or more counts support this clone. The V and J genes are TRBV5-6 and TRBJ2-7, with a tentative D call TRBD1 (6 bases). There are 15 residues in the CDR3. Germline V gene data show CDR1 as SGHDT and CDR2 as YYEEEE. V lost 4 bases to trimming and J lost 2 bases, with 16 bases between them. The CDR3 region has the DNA TGTGCCAGCAGCCCCCTGTCGGGACAACCCTACGAGCAGTACGTC. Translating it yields CASSPLSGQPYEQYV.